This T cell receptor (beta chain) emerged from a study of T-cell reconstitution after alpha-beta-depleted transplantation in children. The study's findings and limits: T-cell numbers and diversity, one year after transplant, stemmed largely from T cells that were newly produced. Surviving recipient T cells and thymic progenitors produced the high day-60 TCRbeta diversity seen in some patients. Alpha-beta T cells about two months after transplant reportedly derived from several hundred expanded graft clones.

Unique molecular identifiers tagged the TCRbeta library. TCRdb passed the PCR reads through MiXCR, listing each CDR3 protein once. In the table there are 7,000 or so distinct CDR3 sequences, 5% to 5.5% of which are singletons. This clonotype occurred many times. Antigen unknown. The clonotype originates from a child under two years old who had a stem cell transplant for acute myeloid leukemia, so the T cells may come from the graft donor. Here the sequenced sample was PBMCs, mostly from graft donor cells, taken 180 days after TCRalphabeta/CD19-depleted stem cell transplant.

As DNA, the CDR3 is TGTGCCAGCAGGGGGAGCACGGACTACGAGCAGTACTTC. This codes for CASRGSTDYEQYF. The gene calls are TRBV28 and TRBJ2-7; TRBD2 is a possible D gene (5 bases). Germline V gene lookup returns CDR1 MDHEN and CDR2 SYDVKM. The V end lost 6 bases, the J end lost 3 bases, and 12 bases lay between the germline ends. The CDR3 totals 13 residues.